The rows below give T cell receptor beta chains drawn from one sample of a study of OX40 agonist ivuxolimab in advanced cancers. Profiling relied on immunoSEQ multiplex PCR, and the TCRdb table lists in-frame clones only, not all of them. The top ten hold 0.3% to 0.45% of the sample, which has about 82,000 clones, about nine tenths seen once. The sample here was CD4+ or CD8+ T cells sorted from blood, taken in a trial of the OX40 agonist ivuxolimab. All receptors come from an adult with an advanced solid tumor such as melanoma, head and neck, liver or kidney cancer. Both conserved end residues are part of each CDR3. The D gene is left open where the match is weak. The size field is filled for only some rows; it gives once, few, many or a size class.

j_call: TRBJ1-2; d_call: .; clone_size: .; cdr3_length: 12; v_call: TRBV29-1; cdr3_aa: CSVVEGNYGYTF; cdr3_nt: TGCAGCGTTGTTGAGGGTAACTATGGCTACACCTTC
j_call: TRBJ2-7; d_call: .; clone_size: .; cdr3_length: 15; v_call: TRBV7-8; cdr3_aa: CASSLDAQGNAEQYF; cdr3_nt: TGTGCCAGCAGCTTAGATGCTCAGGGTAACGCCGAGCAGTACTTC
j_call: TRBJ2-7; d_call: TRBD1; clone_size: once; cdr3_length: 14; v_call: TRBV28; cdr3_aa: CASSQLTGGYEQYF; cdr3_nt: TGTGCCAGCAGTCAACTGACAGGGGGTTACGAGCAGTACTTC
j_call: TRBJ2-3; d_call: .; clone_size: .; cdr3_length: 16; v_call: TRBV27; cdr3_aa: CASSRGGTPQPDTQYF; cdr3_nt: TGTGCCAGCAGCCGGGGCGGGACACCGCAACCAGATACGCAGTATTTT
j_call: TRBJ2-3; d_call: .; clone_size: .; cdr3_length: 15; v_call: TRBV6-5; cdr3_aa: CASSYASWYTDTQYF; cdr3_nt: TGTGCCAGCAGTTACGCTAGCTGGTACACAGATACGCAGTATTTT
j_call: TRBJ2-4; d_call: .; clone_size: .; cdr3_length: 16; v_call: TRBV19; cdr3_aa: CASSIVGTLAKNIQYF; cdr3_nt: TGTGCCAGTAGTATAGTAGGTACACTAGCCAAAAACATTCAGTACTTC
j_call: TRBJ2-7; d_call: .; clone_size: .; cdr3_length: 16; v_call: TRBV7-9; cdr3_aa: CASSLEQTRGSYEQYF; cdr3_nt: TGTGCCAGCAGCTTAGAACAGACTAGGGGGTCCTACGAGCAGTACTTC
j_call: TRBJ2-1; d_call: TRBD1; clone_size: once; cdr3_length: 16; v_call: TRBV11-3; cdr3_aa: CASRSGVGTGSNEQFF; cdr3_nt: TGTGCCAGCAGATCAGGGGTCGGGACAGGGTCCAATGAGCAGTTCTTC
j_call: TRBJ2-5; d_call: TRBD1; clone_size: .; cdr3_length: 14; v_call: TRBV7-2; cdr3_aa: CASSPLTGEETQYF; cdr3_nt: TGTGCCAGCAGCCCACTGACAGGGGAGGAGACCCAGTACTTC
j_call: TRBJ1-2; d_call: .; clone_size: .; cdr3_length: 15; v_call: TRBV6-5; cdr3_aa: CASSYSRDVSYGYTF; cdr3_nt: TGTGCCAGCAGTTACTCCCGGGACGTGAGCTATGGCTACACCTTC
j_call: TRBJ2-5; d_call: TRBD1; clone_size: .; cdr3_length: 14; v_call: TRBV7-7; cdr3_aa: CASSRQGVEETQYF; cdr3_nt: TGTGCCAGCAGCCGACAGGGAGTGGAAGAGACCCAGTACTTC
j_call: TRBJ1-3; d_call: TRBD1; clone_size: .; cdr3_length: 17; v_call: TRBV5-6; cdr3_aa: CASNYLDTGGSGNTIYF; cdr3_nt: TGTGCCAGCAACTACTTGGATACAGGGGGCTCTGGAAACACCATATATTTT
j_call: TRBJ2-4; d_call: .; clone_size: .; cdr3_length: 13; v_call: TRBV9; cdr3_aa: CASSPQLGDIQYF; cdr3_nt: TGTGCCAGCAGCCCTCAGCTAGGGGACATTCAGTACTTC
j_call: TRBJ2-7; d_call: .; clone_size: .; cdr3_length: 14; v_call: TRBV6-5; cdr3_aa: CASRRGGAEREQYF; cdr3_nt: TGTGCCAGCAGAAGGGGGGGCGCGGAGCGCGAGCAGTACTTC
j_call: TRBJ1-1; d_call: .; clone_size: .; cdr3_length: 12; v_call: TRBV2; cdr3_aa: CASKWGATEAFF; cdr3_nt: TGTGCCAGCAAATGGGGGGCCACTGAAGCTTTCTTT
j_call: TRBJ2-3; d_call: TRBD2; clone_size: .; cdr3_length: 16; v_call: TRBV7-2; cdr3_aa: CASSSMASGGTDTQYF; cdr3_nt: TGTGCCAGCAGCTCGATGGCTAGCGGGGGCACAGATACGCAGTATTTT
j_call: TRBJ2-3; d_call: TRBD2; clone_size: .; cdr3_length: 15; v_call: TRBV5-1; cdr3_aa: CASSLAGGSGDTQYF; cdr3_nt: TGCGCCAGCAGCTTGGCCGGGGGGAGTGGAGATACGCAGTATTTT
j_call: TRBJ1-2; d_call: TRBD1; clone_size: once; cdr3_length: 15; v_call: TRBV5-5; cdr3_aa: CASSSALGTVYGYTF; cdr3_nt: TGTGCCAGCAGCTCCGCCTTGGGGACAGTTTATGGCTACACCTTC
j_call: TRBJ1-5; d_call: TRBD1; clone_size: few; cdr3_length: 14; v_call: TRBV19; cdr3_aa: CASSGPGGSQPQHF; cdr3_nt: TGTGCCAGTAGCGGCCCAGGGGGCAGCCAGCCCCAGCATTTT
j_call: TRBJ1-1; d_call: .; clone_size: .; cdr3_length: 15; v_call: TRBV2; cdr3_aa: CASNPTDGLNTEAFF; cdr3_nt: TGTGCCAGCAACCCGACGGACGGGTTAAACACTGAAGCTTTCTTT
j_call: TRBJ2-5; d_call: TRBD1; clone_size: .; cdr3_length: 14; v_call: TRBV18; cdr3_aa: CASSSDRMVETQYF; cdr3_nt: TGTGCCAGCTCATCGGACAGGATGGTAGAGACCCAGTACTTC
j_call: TRBJ1-3; d_call: .; clone_size: .; cdr3_length: 15; v_call: TRBV28; cdr3_aa: CASSLSRGDGNTIYF; cdr3_nt: TGTGCCAGCAGTTTATCGAGGGGGGATGGAAACACCATATATTTT
j_call: TRBJ2-7; d_call: TRBD1; clone_size: .; cdr3_length: 12; v_call: TRBV5-1; cdr3_aa: CASSSDRAEQYF; cdr3_nt: TGCGCCAGCAGCTCGGACAGGGCCGAGCAGTACTTC